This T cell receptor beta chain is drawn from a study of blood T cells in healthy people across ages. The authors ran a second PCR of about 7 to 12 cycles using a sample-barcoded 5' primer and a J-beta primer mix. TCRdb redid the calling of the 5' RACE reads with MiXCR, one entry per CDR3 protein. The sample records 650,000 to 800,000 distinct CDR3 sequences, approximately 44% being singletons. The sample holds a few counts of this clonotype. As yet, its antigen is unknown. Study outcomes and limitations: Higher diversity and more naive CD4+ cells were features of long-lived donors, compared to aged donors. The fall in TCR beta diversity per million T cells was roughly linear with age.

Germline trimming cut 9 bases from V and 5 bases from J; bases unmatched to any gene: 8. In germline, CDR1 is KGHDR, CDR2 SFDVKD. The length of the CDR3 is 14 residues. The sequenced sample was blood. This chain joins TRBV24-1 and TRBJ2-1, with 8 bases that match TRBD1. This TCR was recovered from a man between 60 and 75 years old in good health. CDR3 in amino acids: CATAPGQVNNEQFF. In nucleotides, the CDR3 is TGTGCCACCGCTCCGGGACAGGTCAACAATGAGCAGTTCTTC.